One sample yielded the 9 T cell receptor beta chains listed below, sequenced in a study of T-cell reconstitution after alpha-beta-depleted transplantation in children (dated by TCRdb to the mid-2010s). In light of the paper, this sample's treatment or condition label describes: allogeneic hematopoietic cell transplantation with graft depleted of TCRalphabeta T cells and CD19 B cells. Preparation of the library involved PCR. Instrument used: Illumina HiSeq 2500. Molecular barcoding was employed in the preparation of TCR libraries, with unique molecular identifiers being used to normalize TCRbeta repertoire quantification. Using fastp at Q25 and MiXCR, TCRdb reprocessed the public reads and kept productive beta chains. Rows are combined by CDR3 protein, so each entry shows the most common genes and DNA. The sample table lists almost 500,000 distinct CDR3 sequences, roughly 10% of them with a count of one. The ten biggest clones cover about 2.1% of the sample.

This material consisted of PBMCs, taken before TCRalphabeta/CD19-depleted stem cell transplant. The receptors originated from a child under 10 years old with inherited bone marrow failure, due to receive a stem cell transplant.

This clonotype appeared many times. The chain joins TRBV28 to TRBJ2-6; D is perhaps TRBD1 or TRBD2 (5 bases each). V was shortened by 6 bases and J by 0 bases, with 18 bases between the two germline ends. The germline CDR1 and CDR2 sequences are MDHEN and SYDVKM. This CDR3 spans 18 amino acids. The CDR3 spells CASSLGIWDRSGANVLTF. In DNA form, the CDR3 reads TGTGCCAGCAGCTTGGGTATTTGGGACCGCTCTGGGGCCAACGTCCTGACTTTC.

This clonotype has ten or more counts. The rearrangement uses TRBV5-6 and TRBJ2-3, with D perhaps TRBD2 (6 bases). This CDR3 comprises 14 residues. From germline, CDR1 is SGHDT and CDR2 YYEEEE. The V end was cut by 2 bases, the J end by 4 bases, with 11 bases between. The CDR3 loop reads CASSLIGDSDTQYF. The CDR3, as DNA: TGTGCCAGCAGCTTAATCGGGGACTCAGATACGCAGTATTTT.

The chain combines TRBV29-1 with TRBJ2-2; 9 bases line up with TRBD1. CDR1 is SQVTM and CDR2 is ANQGSEA in the germline V gene. J gave up 2 bases and V 8 bases, and 15 bases lay outside the gene matches. The CDR3 length is 17 residues. The CDR3 bases are TGCAGCCCCAACCCCGGGACAGGGCGGATTAACACCGGGGAGCTGTTTTTT. Translating gives CSPNPGTGRINTGELFF.

At least ten counts were recorded for this clonotype. This chain joins TRBV9 and TRBJ2-1, with D uncertain. This CDR3 has 10 residues. The ends were cut back, 3 bases at V and 12 bases at J, with 7 bases in the middle. Germline-derived CDR1 and CDR2 are SGDLS and YYNGEE. CDR3 DNA: TGTGCCAGCAGCGGCAGGACGCAGTTCTTC. Translating it yields CASSGRTQFF.

This clonotype was recorded at least ten times. The genes are TRBV7-2 and TRBJ2-7; D remains unclear. The germline V and J ends were trimmed by 5 bases and 5 bases, with 13 bases remaining between them. Per germline, CDR1 SGHTA and CDR2 FQGNSA. This CDR3 has 13 residues. The CDR3 loop is CASSREGNHEQYF. DNA for the CDR3: TGTGCCAGCAGCCGAGAAGGGAACCACGAGCAGTACTTC.

This clonotype was counted many times. The chain combines TRBV7-2 with TRBJ1-2; D might be TRBD1 (5 bases). The CDR3 contains 18 residues. From germline, CDR1 is SGHTA and CDR2 FQGNSA. The V gene lost 5 bases and the J gene lost 4 bases, with 26 bases spanning the gap. The CDR3 nucleotides are TGTGCCAGCAGCCCCCGTTGGGAGGGGCCACTCTCCCCCTATGGCTACACCTTC. This translates into CASSPRWEGPLSPYGYTF.

In its sample, this clonotype was seen many times. J is TRBJ2-3 and V is TRBV28; no firm D call. Per germline, CDR1 MDHEN and CDR2 SYDVKM. Trimming shortened V by 1 base and J by 0 bases, and 8 bases separated the two germline ends. The CDR3 consists of 15 residues. In DNA form, the CDR3 reads TGTGCCAGCAGTTTATCTCCAGTTAGCACAGATACGCAGTATTTT. Translated: CASSLSPVSTDTQYF.

As for this clonotype: A much larger clone lies one base from this, so it may be a read error. This sequence joins TRBV5-1 and TRBJ1-1; D gene unclear. V lost 3 bases, J lost 3 bases, and 12 bases lay in between. The CDR3 totals 14 residues. Per germline, CDR1 SGHRS and CDR2 YFSETQ. In nucleotides, the CDR3 is TGCGCCAGCAGCTCGATTTTCACTGACACTGAAGCTTTCTTT. The encoded protein is CASSSIFTDTEAFF. Full variable domain (remainder filled in from reference TRBV5-1 and TRBJ1-1): KAGVTQTPRYLIKTRGQQVTLSCSPISGHRSVSWYQQTPGQGLQFLFEYFSETQRNKGNFPGRFSGRQFSNSRSEMNVSTLELGDSALYLCASSSIFTDTEAFFGQGTRLTVV.

This clonotype was seen ten or more times. This chain joins TRBV12-3 or TRBV12-4 and TRBJ1-4, with D unresolved. Trimming pared 3 bases from V and 8 bases from J, leaving 13 bases between. CDR3 length: 14 amino acids. The CDR3 here is CASSLWGGGEKLFF. Written as DNA, the CDR3 is TGTGCCAGCAGTTTGTGGGGAGGAGGCGAAAAACTGTTTTTT.